The rows below give T cell receptor beta chains drawn from one sample of a study of cytotoxic CD8 clonotypes in ibrutinib-treated CLL. Some clones are missing from TCRdb's copy, which holds only in-frame ones; the method was immunoSEQ multiplex PCR. The data show over 40,000 clones, 70% to 90% seen once. Sequenced material: PBMCs, taken after 24 months of ibrutinib treatment. The source of these receptors is a human donor with chronic lymphocytic leukemia. Each CDR3 is given with its conserved first and last residue. The order of the fields is J gene, clone size, D gene, V gene, CDR3 DNA, CDR3 protein. The D gene is left open where the match is weak. Only part of the rows carry a size: once, few, many, or a class if the clone is expanded.

TRBJ1-6 | - | - | TRBV7-8 | TGTGCCAGCAGCTTAGAAAATTCACCCCTCCACTTT | CASSLENSPLHF
TRBJ1-1 | - | - | TRBV4-2 | TGTGCCAGCAGCCAGGGGGGGGCTGACACTGAAGCTTTCTTT | CASSQGGADTEAFF
TRBJ1-5 | - | - | TRBV30 | TGTGCCTGGAGTACAGGGACTAGCAATCAGCCCCAGCATTTT | CAWSTGTSNQPQHF
TRBJ1-3 | - | - | TRBV15 | TGTGCCACCAGCAGAGGGGACCAAGGAAACACCATATATTTT | CATSRGDQGNTIYF
TRBJ2-7 | - | - | TRBV27 | TGTGCCAGCAGTTCCATAGTATTGCCGTCCTACGAGCAGTACTTC | CASSSIVLPSYEQYF
TRBJ1-5 | - | - | TRBV27 | TGTGCCAGCAGTTTAAGTGGGGGAGCTCAGCCCCAGCATTTT | CASSLSGGAQPQHF
TRBJ1-1 | - | TRBD1 | TRBV5-1 | TGCGCCAGCAGCTGGACAGGGGGCTTTGAAGCTTTCTTT | CASSWTGGFEAFF
TRBJ1-1 | - | TRBD1 | TRBV5-8 | TGTGCCAGCAGCTTCCGGGACAGGGTTAAGGCTTTCTTT | CASSFRDRVKAFF
TRBJ2-7 | - | TRBD1 | TRBV5-1 | TGCGCCAGCAGCGTGGACAGGGGCGAGCAGTACTTC | CASSVDRGEQYF
TRBJ2-2 | - | - | TRBV7-2 | TGTGCCAGCAGCTTAGATTCGGGCGCCCGGGAGCTGTTTTTT | CASSLDSGARELFF
TRBJ2-1 | - | - | TRBV11-2 | TGTGCCAGCAGCACGGTAGGGGGGAACAATGAGCAGTTCTTC | CASSTVGGNNEQFF
TRBJ1-1 | - | - | TRBV2 | TGTGCCAGCAGGGCTACTACAAACACTGAAGCTTTCTTT | CASRATTNTEAFF
TRBJ1-1 | - | - | TRBV9 | TGTGCCAGCAGCTCCCTAGGACAGCTTGAAGCTTTCTTT | CASSSLGQLEAFF
TRBJ1-2 | - | - | TRBV7-2 | TGTGCCAGCAGCTTAGCGGGCAGGGCAGGATATGGCTACACCTTC | CASSLAGRAGYGYTF
TRBJ2-5 | once | TRBD1 | TRBV7-9 | TGTGCCAGCAGCTATGGGACAGGCCAAGAGACCCAGTACTTC | CASSYGTGQETQYF
TRBJ1-5 | - | - | TRBV21-1 | TGTGCCAGCAGCAAAGCGAGTTGGGCAGGGAGGAAGCAGCCCCAGCATTTT | CASSKASWAGRKQPQHF
TRBJ2-7 | - | TRBD2 | TRBV9 | TGTGCCAGCAGCGTAGGTCCAAGCGGGAGCGGATCCTACGAGCAGTACTTC | CASSVGPSGSGSYEQYF
TRBJ2-5 | once | - | TRBV19 | TGTGCCAGTAGCCAGGTAACAGGGCGGAGGGAGACCCAGTACTTC | CASSQVTGRRETQYF
TRBJ2-3 | - | - | TRBV6-5 | TGTGCCAGCAGTACGGGACCCCGCTTTAATACGCAGTATTTT | CASSTGPRFNTQYF
TRBJ2-7 | - | - | TRBV10-3 | TGTGCCATCAGCGGGACTTCCTACGAGCAGTACTTC | CAISGTSYEQYF
TRBJ2-5 | - | - | TRBV7-9 | TGTGCCAGCAGCTCCAGGGAGCTGGTGGAGACCCAGTACTTC | CASSSRELVETQYF
TRBJ1-2 | - | - | TRBV5-6 | TGTGCCAGCAGCTTGAACCCCGGGACCGCTATCAGCTACACCTTC | CASSLNPGTAISYTF
TRBJ1-5 | - | - | TRBV19 | TGTGCCAGTAGTATGAGGACCTCCGTTAGTCAGCCCCAGCATTTT | CASSMRTSVSQPQHF
TRBJ1-2 | - | - | TRBV7-2 | TGTGCCAGCAGCTTATTTTCGGGGGCTAACTATGGCTACACCTTC | CASSLFSGANYGYTF
TRBJ1-1 | - | TRBD1 | TRBV5-1 | TGCGCCAGCAGCCGGGACAGCCCCGGGATGAACACTGAAGCTTTCTTT | CASSRDSPGMNTEAFF
TRBJ2-5 | - | - | TRBV10-3 | TGTGCCTCCTCGGCAGGGAAGGGGCTGAGCCAAGAAGAGACCCAGTACTTC | CASSAGKGLSQEETQYF
TRBJ1-3 | - | - | TRBV29-1 | TGCAGCGTTGAAGGCCGCTCTGGAAACACCATATATTTT | CSVEGRSGNTIYF
TRBJ1-2 | - | TRBD1 | TRBV9 | TGTGCCAGCAGCGAGAGCTGGGGGACAGGGGGCTATGGCTACACCTTC | CASSESWGTGGYGYTF
TRBJ1-1 | - | TRBD1 | TRBV2 | TGTGCCAGCTCAGGACAGGTTCTGAACACTGAAGCTTTCTTT | CASSGQVLNTEAFF
TRBJ2-5 | - | TRBD1 | TRBV6-1 | TGTGCCAGCAGGGCAGTGGCAGGGGGAATGGAGACCCAGTACTTC | CASRAVAGGMETQYF
TRBJ1-1 | - | - | TRBV30 | TGTGCCTGGAGTGTAGGTGAGGGCACTGAAGCTTTCTTT | CAWSVGEGTEAFF
TRBJ2-1 | - | - | TRBV14 | TGTGCCAGCAGCCAAGTTACCCCCTCGGCCGAGTTCTTC | CASSQVTPSAEFF
TRBJ1-1 | - | - | TRBV7-2 | TGTGCCAGCAGCTTCACGACCCTGGGCGCTGAAGCTTTCTTT | CASSFTTLGAEAFF
TRBJ2-1 | - | TRBD2 | TRBV25-1 | TGTGCCAGCAGTTTAGCGGGAGACAATGAGCAGTTCTTC | CASSLAGDNEQFF
TRBJ2-7 | - | - | TRBV5-1 | TGCGCCAGCAGCTTGGCCGGCTCCTACGAGCAGTACTTC | CASSLAGSYEQYF
TRBJ2-5 | few | TRBD2 | TRBV2 | TGTGCCAGCAGTGATTACGGGAGGGCCCAAGAGACCCAGTACTTC | CASSDYGRAQETQYF
TRBJ2-1 | - | - | TRBV27 | TGTGCCAGCAGTTTATTTCCAAGCGACAATGAGCAGTTCTTC | CASSLFPSDNEQFF
TRBJ2-5 | - | - | TRBV7-9 | TGTGCCAGCAGCAAATGGGACCTGGAGACCCAGTACTTC | CASSKWDLETQYF
TRBJ2-4 | - | TRBD1 | TRBV4-3 | TGCGCCAGCAGCCAAGAGGTCACAGGGGGTAACATTCAGTACTTC | CASSQEVTGGNIQYF
TRBJ2-7 | - | - | TRBV4-1 | TGCGCCAGCAGCCCTATGCAGGTCTCCTTCTACGAGCAGTACTTC | CASSPMQVSFYEQYF
TRBJ2-7 | few | TRBD2 | TRBV27 | TGTGCCAGCAGTTTGCTAGCGGGAGCCTACGAGCAGTACTTC | CASSLLAGAYEQYF
TRBJ2-7 | - | - | TRBV11-2 | TGTGCCAGCAGCTTAGAGAGACAGAGCTACGAGCAGTACTTC | CASSLERQSYEQYF
TRBJ2-7 | - | TRBD1 | TRBV19 | TGTGCCAGTAGAGATAGTAACAGGGGAGTATACGAGCAGTACTTC | CASRDSNRGVYEQYF
TRBJ2-7 | - | - | TRBV15 | TGTGCCACCAGCAGAGAACCGCGGAGCTCCTACGAGCAGTACTTC | CATSREPRSSYEQYF
TRBJ2-1 | - | - | TRBV4-3 | TGCGCCAGCAGCCAAGTAGACGTGAATGAGCAGTTCTTC | CASSQVDVNEQFF
TRBJ2-1 | - | - | TRBV18 | TGTGCCAGCTCACCTAGGCCCGGTAGTGGTGAGCAGTTCTTC | CASSPRPGSGEQFF
TRBJ1-2 | - | - | TRBV4-1 | TGCGCCAGCAGCCAAGGGCCCGGGCCCAACTATGGCTACACCTTC | CASSQGPGPNYGYTF
TRBJ1-1 | - | - | TRBV21-1 | TGTGCCAGCAGCAACTCCGGGACAGGGCCTCCGAACACTGAAGCTTTCTTT | CASSNSGTGPPNTEAFF
TRBJ2-4 | - | - | TRBV6-5 | TGTGCCAGCAGTTACAAGGCCAAAAACATTCAGTACTTC | CASSYKAKNIQYF
TRBJ2-2 | few | - | TRBV19 | TGTGCCAGTAGTATCTCCAGGGCCACCGGGGAGCTGTTTTTT | CASSISRATGELFF
TRBJ2-1 | - | TRBD2 | TRBV9 | TGTGCCAGCAGCCAGACCCGGACTAGCGGGAGTACATCCTACAATGAGCAGTTCTTC | CASSQTRTSGSTSYNEQFF
TRBJ1-1 | - | TRBD1 | TRBV5-1 | TGCGCCAGCAGCTTGGCCCAGGGGGGCACTGAAGCTTTCTTT | CASSLAQGGTEAFF
TRBJ2-5 | - | - | TRBV1 | TGCACCACCCCCAGTACAAAAGACCCACGGGAGACCCAGTACTTC | CTTPSTKDPRETQYF
TRBJ2-7 | few | TRBD1 | TRBV19 | TGTGCCAGTAGCGCCGGACAGGGGTACGAGCAGTACTTC | CASSAGQGYEQYF
TRBJ2-7 | - | - | TRBV15 | TGTGCCACCAGCGCGGGAGCCGGGACAGGTGACTACGAGCAGTACTTC | CATSAGAGTGDYEQYF
TRBJ2-3 | - | - | TRBV7-3 | TGTGCCAGCAGCTTCCCAGCGCCGGGCACAGATACGCAGTATTTT | CASSFPAPGTDTQYF
TRBJ2-5 | - | TRBD2 | TRBV28 | TGTGCCATCGGCCTCGGAGGGCTAGCGGGACGAGAGACCCAGTACTTC | CAIGLGGLAGRETQYF
TRBJ2-7 | - | TRBD2 | TRBV29-1 | TGCAGCGTTGAAGGGGTCCGACTAGCGGGGGACTTCTACGAGCAGTACTTC | CSVEGVRLAGDFYEQYF